The T cell receptor beta chain under discussion was sequenced for a study of vaccination and CD4 T cells after COVID-19. Whole-study findings and limits: Early timepoints after natural infection were not analyzed in these convalescent patients.

Cultured CD4+ T cells had their DNA profiled by the Oncomine TCR Beta short-read assay. The template was genomic DNA from cultured CD4+ T cells. One entry per CDR3 protein, called by TCRdb with MiXCR from the PCR reads. The sample shows about 18,000 distinct CDR3 sequences, roughly 50% of them seen only once. The treatment was: approximately nine-day PBMC culture with coronavirus spike peptide pools or control peptides (ViraFEST assay). Under the ViraFEST approach, antigen-specific T cells were expanded with peptide pools and TCRs subsequently sequenced. The dates of positive PCR tests extended from March through December 2020 and came before the US Alpha, Beta and Delta variants. The V end was cut by 4 bases, the J end by 5 bases, with 17 bases between. CDR3 length equals 15 residues. Germline assignment: CDR1 LNHDA and CDR2 SQIVND (reference sequence). As regards this clonotype: Antigen: not known.

This TCR was recovered from a human donor who had recovered from COVID-19. The input for sequencing was CD4+ T cells from blood, cultured in vitro, taken before SARS-CoV-2 vaccination. The rearrangement links TRBV19 to TRBJ1-2; the D gene is possibly TRBD1 (6 bases). CDR3 sequence (DNA): TGTGCCAGTAGTACCCCCACAGGGTCTCGATATGGCTACACCTTC. Residues: CASSTPTGSRYGYTF.